One sample yielded the 15 T cell receptor beta chains listed below, sequenced in a study of T cells in Graves' hyperthyroidism and ophthalmopathy. Amplification targeted TCR beta CDR3 regions from RNA transcripts. HTBI primers were used for first-round RT-PCR of the TCR CDR3. MiXCR, run by TCRdb on the multiplex PCR reads, gives a single entry per CDR3 protein. The data contain approximately 740,000 distinct CDR3 sequences, 12% to 15% of them singletons. The sequenced material came from blood. These receptor sequences come from a woman aged 18-35 years with Graves' hyperthyroidism.

This clonotype was seen repeatedly, ten times or more. The chain joins TRBV12-5 to TRBJ1-1, with unresolved D. V was pared by 4 bases and J by 6 bases, with 6 bases between. Germline V gene sequence: CDR1 LGHNT, CDR2 FRNRAP. The CDR3 is made up of 11 amino acids. In nucleotides, the CDR3 is TGTGCTAGTGGTTCTCTGTCTGAAGCTTTCTTT. It encodes CASGSLSEAFF.

This clonotype was seen a handful of times. The chain recombines TRBV4-1 with TRBJ2-4; D possibly corresponds to TRBD2 (5 bases). V shed 5 bases and J shed 0 bases, with 20 bases lying between them. The CDR3 totals 18 residues. CDR1 is MGHRA and CDR2 is YSYEKL in the germline V gene. The CDR3 is CASSDPRTFFLAKNIQYF. The CDR3 DNA follows: TGCGCCAGCAGCGATCCTAGGACTTTCTTTCTAGCCAAAAACATTCAGTACTTC.

This sequence joins TRBV28 and TRBJ2-1; 11 bases are a match to TRBD2. V shed 8 bases, J shed 4 bases, and the junction held 22 bases outside the gene matches. CDR1 and CDR2 (germline): MDHEN, SYDVKM. The CDR3 is 20 amino acids. The CDR3 loop reads CASYPPGQSGLAGLYNEQFF. For the CDR3, the DNA is TGTGCCAGCTATCCCCCGGGACAGTCAGGACTAGCGGGCCTATACAATGAGCAGTTCTTC.

Ten or more counts support this clonotype. For the CDR3, the DNA is TGCAGTGCTAGAGATTGGGGGGCAGGAAACATTCAGTACTTC. As protein: CSARDWGAGNIQYF. The rearrangement links TRBV20-1 to TRBJ2-4; the D call may be TRBD1 or TRBD2 (6 bases each). V was pared by 0 bases and J by 6 bases, with 12 bases between. The CDR3 consists of 14 residues. Germline CDR1 reads DFQATT; CDR2 reads SNEGSKA (reference sequence).

J is TRBJ2-2 and V is TRBV5-1, with D uncertain. Germline lookup yields CDR1 SGHRS and CDR2 YFSETQ. V dropped 4 bases and J dropped 4 bases, with 11 bases sitting between them. This CDR3 region has 14 residues. This CDR3 reads CASSGDFSTGELFF. As DNA, the CDR3 is TGCGCCAGCAGCGGAGATTTCAGCACCGGGGAGCTGTTTTTT.

In this sample, this clonotype turned up many times. The chain is built from TRBV7-9 and TRBJ2-7, with 9 bases aligning to TRBD1. This CDR3 region has 15 residues. The ends lost 5 bases at V and 6 bases at J; junction bases unmatched: 11. CDR1 is SEHNR and CDR2 is FQNEAQ in the germline V gene (reference sequence). The CDR3 bases are TGTGCCAGCAGCAGATACTCGGGACAGGGCTTCGAGCAGTACTTC. Translating it yields CASSRYSGQGFEQYF.

Many counts were recorded for this clonotype. DNA of the CDR3: TGTGCCAGCAGCTTAGTTTCCGGGACAGGGAGCTCCTACGAGCAGTACTTC. Translating gives CASSLVSGTGSSYEQYF. The V gene is TRBV7-8, the J gene TRBJ2-7; 9 bases are a match to TRBD1. Trimming at V came to 1 base and at J to 0 bases, leaving 7 bases not matched to a gene. This CDR3 region has 17 residues. Germline V lookup: CDR1 SGHVS, CDR2 FQNEAQ.

This clonotype was recorded at least ten times. The chain combines TRBV28 with TRBJ1-5, with a tentative D call TRBD1 (5 bases). Trimming removed 8 bases at V and 1 base at J, with 18 bases between. Germline V gene data show CDR1 as MDHEN and CDR2 as SYDVKM. The CDR3 totals 16 residues. The CDR3 reads CASSSPWGESNQPQHF. The CDR3 coding sequence is TGTGCCAGCTCCAGCCCCTGGGGGGAAAGCAATCAGCCCCAGCATTTT.

This clonotype occurred many times. The J gene is TRBJ2-1, the V gene TRBV7-9; D is uncertain. Germline V gives CDR1 SEHNR, CDR2 FQNEAQ (reference sequence). Trimming stripped 7 bases from V and 2 bases from J, with 12 bases between. The CDR3 runs to 14 residues. CDR3 DNA sequence: TGTGCCAGCACCCGTGGAGACCCCTACAATGAGCAGTTCTTC. Residues: CASTRGDPYNEQFF.

V and J are TRBV5-1 and TRBJ2-5, with D unresolved. The germline CDR1 and CDR2 sequences are SGHRS and YFSETQ. The CDR3 totals 14 residues. V was pared by 0 bases and J by 5 bases, with 11 bases between. CDR3 nucleotide sequence: TGCGCCAGCAGCTTGGGATCTACATGGGAGACCCAGTACTTC. Its translation is CASSLGSTWETQYF.

This clonotype was seen many times. This chain uses TRBV7-9 with TRBJ1-1, with D perhaps TRBD1 (5 bases). With 1 base removed from V and 1 base from J, the gap between germline ends came to 10 bases. CDR3 size: 15 residues. The germline gives CDR1 SEHNR, CDR2 FQNEAQ (reference sequence). The DNA for the CDR3 is TGTGCCAGCAGCTTAGGTCGCGGGGGGAACACTGAAGCTTTCTTT. This translates into CASSLGRGGNTEAFF.

A few counts support this clonotype. The rearrangement uses TRBV5-4 and TRBJ2-7, with 7 bases identical to TRBD1. The CDR3 is 16 residues long. Trimming took 3 bases from V and 6 from J; bases not matched to a gene: 15. Germline V gene data show CDR1 as SGHNT and CDR2 as YYREEE (reference sequence). CDR3: CASSSKIRGTGIEQYF. For the CDR3, the DNA is TGTGCCAGCAGCTCAAAGATCAGGGGGACGGGAATCGAGCAGTACTTC.

Many counts were recorded for this clonotype. This chain links TRBV28 with TRBJ1-1; D perhaps matches TRBD1 (5 bases). Germline values: CDR1 MDHEN, CDR2 SYDVKM. V lost 6 bases and J 6 bases, leaving 11 bases between the germline ends. The length of the CDR3 is 12 residues. The CDR3 nucleotides are TGTGCCAGCAGGCCACCGGGGGCTGAAGCTTTCTTT. Translation gives CASRPPGAEAFF.

This clonotype was seen ten or more times. V gene TRBV6-2 or TRBV6-3 combines with J gene TRBJ2-1; 10 bases are shared with TRBD1. CDR1 and CDR2 from the germline V gene are MNHEY and SVGEGT. The CDR3 loop spans 20 amino acids. Germline trimming cut 0 bases from V and 7 bases from J; bases unmatched to any gene: 18. The CDR3 sequence is CASSYSSRRFGTGAANEQFF. The CDR3 coding sequence is TGTGCCAGCAGTTACTCAAGCCGTCGATTTGGGACAGGGGCCGCGAATGAGCAGTTCTTC.

This clonotype occurred a few times. The chain is built from TRBV20-1 and TRBJ2-1, with D possibly called TRBD1 or TRBD2 (6 bases each). This CDR3 contains 17 residues. The V end lost 0 bases, the J end lost 3 bases, and 18 bases lay between the germline ends. Germline lookup yields CDR1 DFQATT and CDR2 SNEGSKA (reference sequence). The CDR3 DNA is TGCAGTGCTAGAGATGCAGGGGTTGGGACTGTCTACAATGAGCAGTTCTTC. It translates to CSARDAGVGTVYNEQFF.